A single T cell receptor beta chain is shown here with its context. The antigen is undetermined. The CDR3 loop spans 16 amino acids. TCRdb itself ran the 5' RACE reads through MiXCR, one entry per CDR3 protein. The profile covers about 360,000 distinct CDR3 sequences, with roughly 22% appearing a single time and about an eighth taken by the ten largest. The data derive from a study of CD8 T cells in ankylosing spondylitis. Overall study results and limits: Previous work reported some of these motif variants in the synovial fluid and blood of reactive arthritis. One TCR beta motif, made up of about 8 highly homologous variants, appeared characteristic of ankylosing spondylitis blood.

The TCR originated in a male donor with ankylosing spondylitis or in good health (not recorded which). The chain joins TRBV21-1 to TRBJ2-2; no check of the table's D call, TRBD1, against the DNA was made. TRBV21-1 counts as a pseudogene. Sequenced: blood, either unsorted or a sorted T cell fraction (not recorded which). The CDR3 reads CASSLKDRVDTGELFF. The DNA of the CDR3 is TGTGCCAGCAGCCTCAAGGACAGGGTCGACACCGGGGAGCTGTTTTTT.